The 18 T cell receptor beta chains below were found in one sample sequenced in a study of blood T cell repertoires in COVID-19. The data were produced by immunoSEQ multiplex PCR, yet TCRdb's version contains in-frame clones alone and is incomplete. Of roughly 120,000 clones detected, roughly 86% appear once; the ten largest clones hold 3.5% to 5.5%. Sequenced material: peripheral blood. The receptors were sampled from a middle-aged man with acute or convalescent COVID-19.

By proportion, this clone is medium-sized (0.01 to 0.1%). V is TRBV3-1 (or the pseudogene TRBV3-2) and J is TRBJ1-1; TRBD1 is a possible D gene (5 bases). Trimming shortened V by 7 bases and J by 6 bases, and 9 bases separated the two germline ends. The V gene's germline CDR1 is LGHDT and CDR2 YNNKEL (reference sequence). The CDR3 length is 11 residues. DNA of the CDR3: TGTGCCAGCATGCTAGGGGCTGAAGCTTTCTTT. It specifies CASMLGAEAFF.

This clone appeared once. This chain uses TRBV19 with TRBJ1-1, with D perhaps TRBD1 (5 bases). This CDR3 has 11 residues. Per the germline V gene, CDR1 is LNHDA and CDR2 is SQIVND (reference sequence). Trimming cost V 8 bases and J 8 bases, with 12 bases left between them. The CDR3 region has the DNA TGTGCCAGTGGGGGGGGGATAGAAGCTTTCTTT. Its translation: CASGGGIEAFF. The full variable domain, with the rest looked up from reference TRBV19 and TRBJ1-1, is DGGITQSPKYLFRKEGQNVTLSCEQNLNHDAMYWYRQDPGQGLRLIYYSQIVNDFQKGDIAEGYSVSREKKESFPLTVTSAQKNPTAFYLCASGGGIEAFFGQGTRLTVV.

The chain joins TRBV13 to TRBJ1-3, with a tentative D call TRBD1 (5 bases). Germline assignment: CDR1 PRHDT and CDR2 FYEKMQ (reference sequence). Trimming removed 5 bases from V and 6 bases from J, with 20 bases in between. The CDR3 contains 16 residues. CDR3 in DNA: TGTGCCAGCAGCCGCCATTCGGGAGGGGCCCTAAACACCATATATTTT. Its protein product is CASSRHSGGALNTIYF.

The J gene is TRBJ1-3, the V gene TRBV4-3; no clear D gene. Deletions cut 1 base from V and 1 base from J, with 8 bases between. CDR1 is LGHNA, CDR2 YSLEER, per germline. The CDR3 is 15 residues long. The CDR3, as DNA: TGCGCCAGCAGCCAAGGGAGTAGTTCTGGAAACACCATATATTTT. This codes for CASSQGSSSGNTIYF.

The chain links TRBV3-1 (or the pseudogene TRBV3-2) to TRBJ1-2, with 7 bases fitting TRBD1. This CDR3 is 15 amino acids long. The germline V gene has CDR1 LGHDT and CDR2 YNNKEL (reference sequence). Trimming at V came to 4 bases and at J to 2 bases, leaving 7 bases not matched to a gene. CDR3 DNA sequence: TGTGCCAGCAGCCCCCAAGACAGGGACAACTATGGCTACACCTTC. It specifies CASSPQDRDNYGYTF.

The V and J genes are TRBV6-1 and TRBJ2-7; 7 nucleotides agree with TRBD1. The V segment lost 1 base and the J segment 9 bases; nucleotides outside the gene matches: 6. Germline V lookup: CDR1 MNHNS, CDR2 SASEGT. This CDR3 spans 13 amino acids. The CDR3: CASSEGRGIGQYF. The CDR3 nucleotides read TGTGCCAGCAGTGAAGGCAGGGGGATTGGGCAGTACTTC.

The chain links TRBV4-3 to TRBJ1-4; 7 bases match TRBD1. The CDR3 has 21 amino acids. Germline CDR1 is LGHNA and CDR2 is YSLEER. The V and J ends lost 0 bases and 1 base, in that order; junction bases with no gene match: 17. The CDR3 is CASSQDRVGRGLLRTNEKLFF. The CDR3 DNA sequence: TGCGCCAGCAGCCAAGATCGGGTCGGCAGGGGGTTATTAAGAACTAATGAAAAACTGTTTTTT.

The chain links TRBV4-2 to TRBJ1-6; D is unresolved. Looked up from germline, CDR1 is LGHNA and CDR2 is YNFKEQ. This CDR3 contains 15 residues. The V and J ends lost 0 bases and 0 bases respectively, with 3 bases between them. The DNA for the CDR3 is TGTGCCAGCAGCCAAGACAGCTCCTATAATTCACCCCTCCACTTT. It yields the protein CASSQDSSYNSPLHF.

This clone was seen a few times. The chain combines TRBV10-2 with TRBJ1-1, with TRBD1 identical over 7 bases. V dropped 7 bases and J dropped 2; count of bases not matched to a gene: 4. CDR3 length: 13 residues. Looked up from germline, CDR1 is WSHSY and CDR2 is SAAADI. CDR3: CASTGQVNTEAFF. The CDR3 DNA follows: TGCGCCAGCACCGGACAGGTTAACACTGAAGCTTTCTTT.

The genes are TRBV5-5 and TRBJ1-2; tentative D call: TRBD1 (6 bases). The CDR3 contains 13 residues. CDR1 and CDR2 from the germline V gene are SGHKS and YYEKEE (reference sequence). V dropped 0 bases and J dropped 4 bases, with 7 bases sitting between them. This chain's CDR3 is CASSLAQGYGYTF. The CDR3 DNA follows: TGTGCCAGCAGCTTGGCACAGGGCTATGGCTACACCTTC.

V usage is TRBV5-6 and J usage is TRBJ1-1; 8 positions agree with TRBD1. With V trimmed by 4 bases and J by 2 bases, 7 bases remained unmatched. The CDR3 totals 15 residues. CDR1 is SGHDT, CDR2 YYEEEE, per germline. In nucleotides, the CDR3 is TGTGCCAGCAGCCGTGACAGGGGATTCAACACTGAAGCTTTCTTT. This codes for CASSRDRGFNTEAFF.

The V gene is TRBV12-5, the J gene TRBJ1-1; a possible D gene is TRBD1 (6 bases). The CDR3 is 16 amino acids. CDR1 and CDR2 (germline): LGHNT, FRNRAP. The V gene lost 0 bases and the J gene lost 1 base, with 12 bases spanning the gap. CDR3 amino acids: CASGLVGTPRNTEAFF. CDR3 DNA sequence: TGTGCTAGTGGTTTGGTAGGGACACCAAGGAACACTGAAGCTTTCTTT. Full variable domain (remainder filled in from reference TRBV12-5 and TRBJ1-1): DARVTQTPRHKVTEMGQEVTMRCQPILGHNTVFWYRQTMMQGLELLAYFRNRAPLDDSGMPKDRFSAEMPDATLATLKIQPSEPRDSAVYFCASGLVGTPRNTEAFFGQGTRLTVV.

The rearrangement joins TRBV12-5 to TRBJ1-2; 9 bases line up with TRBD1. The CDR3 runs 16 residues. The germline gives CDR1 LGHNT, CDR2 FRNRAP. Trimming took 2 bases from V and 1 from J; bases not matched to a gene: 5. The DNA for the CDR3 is TGTGCTAGTGGTTTGACACTGACAGGGGGTAACTATGGCTACACCTTC. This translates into CASGLTLTGGNYGYTF. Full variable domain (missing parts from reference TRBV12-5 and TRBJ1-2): DARVTQTPRHKVTEMGQEVTMRCQPILGHNTVFWYRQTMMQGLELLAYFRNRAPLDDSGMPKDRFSAEMPDATLATLKIQPSEPRDSAVYFCASGLTLTGGNYGYTFGSGTRLTVV.

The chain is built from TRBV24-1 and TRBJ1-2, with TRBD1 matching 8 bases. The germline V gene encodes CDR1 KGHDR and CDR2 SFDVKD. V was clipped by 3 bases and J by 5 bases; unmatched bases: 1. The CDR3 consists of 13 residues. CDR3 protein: CATSDGDRYGYTF. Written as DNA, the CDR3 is TGTGCCACCAGTGATGGGGACAGGTATGGCTACACCTTC.

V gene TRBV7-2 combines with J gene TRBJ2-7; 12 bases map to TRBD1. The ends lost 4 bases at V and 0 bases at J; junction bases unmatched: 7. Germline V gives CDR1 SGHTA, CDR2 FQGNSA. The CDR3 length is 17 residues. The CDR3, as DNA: TGTGCCAGCAGCTCCGGGACAGGGGGCTTTCCCTCCTACGAGCAGTACTTC. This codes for CASSSGTGGFPSYEQYF.

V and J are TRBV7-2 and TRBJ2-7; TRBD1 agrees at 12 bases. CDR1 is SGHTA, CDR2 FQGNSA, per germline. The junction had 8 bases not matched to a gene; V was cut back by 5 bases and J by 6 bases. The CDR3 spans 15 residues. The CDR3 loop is CASSNGDRGRGEQYF. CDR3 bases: TGTGCCAGCAGCAATGGGGACAGGGGGCGTGGCGAGCAGTACTTC.

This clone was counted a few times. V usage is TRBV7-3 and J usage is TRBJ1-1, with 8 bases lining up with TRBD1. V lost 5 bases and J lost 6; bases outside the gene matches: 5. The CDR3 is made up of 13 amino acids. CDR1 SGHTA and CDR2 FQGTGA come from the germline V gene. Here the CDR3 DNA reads TGTGCCAGCAGCCTACGGGACAGGTCTGAAGCTTTCTTT. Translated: CASSLRDRSEAFF.

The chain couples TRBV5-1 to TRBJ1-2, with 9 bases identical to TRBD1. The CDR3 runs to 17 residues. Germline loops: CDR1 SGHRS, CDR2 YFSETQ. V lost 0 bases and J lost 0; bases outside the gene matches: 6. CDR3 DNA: TGCGCCAGCAGCTTGGTCATACAGGGGGCTTCTAACTATGGCTACACCTTC. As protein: CASSLVIQGASNYGYTF.